A single sample gave rise to the 3 T cell receptor beta chains below, sequenced in a study of cytomegalovirus exposure and HLA in healthy donors. The repertoire was sequenced with immunoSEQ multiplex PCR; TCRdb's copy has only in-frame clones and lacks some. This repertoire shows about 240,000 clones, 70% to 90% found once; its top ten account for 0.95% to 1.5%. The sequenced sample consisted of PBMCs. The origin of the receptors is a woman aged 30 to 39 in good health and CMV-seropositive.

V and J are TRBV5-1 and TRBJ2-7; weak D call: TRBD2 (6 bases). V was cut by 4 bases and J by 3 bases, with 17 bases left in between. Per germline, CDR1 SGHRS and CDR2 YFSETQ. The CDR3 is 15 residues long. CDR3 nucleotide sequence: TGCGCCAGCAGCCTCGGGACTTCTATCAGCTACGAGCAGTACTTC. It is translated as CASSLGTSISYEQYF.

This clone was counted a single time. The chain has TRBV29-1 and TRBJ1-4; no clear D. The CDR3 extends over 13 amino acids. V was trimmed by 6 bases and J by 4 bases, leaving 12 bases between them. Germline CDR1 and CDR2: SQVTM and ANQGSEA. The CDR3 DNA follows: TGCAGCGTCATGGATCACTATAATGAAAAACTGTTTTTT. Amino acid sequence: CSVMDHYNEKLFF.

Of note for this clone: The sample carries other DNA sequences with the same CDR3. The rearrangement uses TRBV5-1 and TRBJ2-5; D is unclear. Germline V gene lookup returns CDR1 SGHRS and CDR2 YFSETQ. This CDR3 contains 13 residues. The ends were cut back, 0 bases at V and 1 base at J, with 4 bases in the middle. In DNA form, the CDR3 reads TGCGCCAGCAGCTTGGGGCTCCAAGAGACCCAGTACTTC. This encodes CASSLGLQETQYF.